This TCR beta chain was captured in a study of shared T cell receptors in the human thymus. Clones were read by immunoSEQ multiplex PCR, and TCRdb kept only the in-frame ones, dropping some. The data contain 700,000 or so clones, roughly 88% of them singletons. Germline V gene data show CDR1 as MNHEY and CDR2 as SMNVEV (reference sequence). The ends were cut back, 3 bases at V and 7 bases at J, with 12 bases in the middle. The CDR3 totals 13 residues. These data also featured in a second study, about human thymus T cells. This second study notes: Resections from corrective heart surgery provided thymus tissue. Biased V and J segment usage appeared in thymus and peripheral blood.

The genes are TRBV27 and TRBJ1-2, with D possibly matching TRBD1 (5 bases). The receptor comes from a girl under three years old with a congenital heart defect. Sample: thymocytes. This CDR3 is CASSFGGAPGYTF. CDR3 nucleotide sequence: TGTGCCAGCAGTTTTGGAGGGGCGCCTGGCTACACCTTC.